This TCR beta chain was sequenced during a study of blood T cell repertoires in COVID-19. Study information: The United States, Italy and Spain supplied acute and convalescent COVID-19 samples. The cDNA or gDNA used as material had been derived from T cells, B-cell-depleted T cells, or PBMCs.

Methods used by the authors: By means of reference gene primer amplification, nucleated cell counts were estimated. Measured with immunoSEQ multiplex PCR; TCRdb has only the in-frame clones, and not every one. For V, J and clone size, that table is used; D and trimming come from the DNA. The sample has about 73,000 clones, about four fifths seen once. CDR3 size: 15 residues. From germline, CDR1 is KGHSH and CDR2 LQKENI. V gave up 2 bases and J gave up 2 bases; unmatched junction bases: 3. The source material was peripheral blood. J is TRBJ2-1 and V is TRBV18; 7 nucleotides match TRBD1. This clonotype was obtained from a woman aged 55-70 years with acute or convalescent COVID-19. As DNA, the CDR3 is TGTGCCAGCTCACCAAGACAGGGCACCTACAATGAGCAGTTCTTC. Amino acids: CASSPRQGTYNEQFF.